This T cell receptor beta chain was profiled in a study of blood T cells in healthy people across ages. Trimming removed 4 bases at V and 0 bases at J, with 10 bases between. The CDR3 is made up of 15 amino acids. Germline CDR1 MGHRA, CDR2 YSYEKL. The authors ran a second PCR of 7 to 11 cycles using a sample-barcoded 5' primer and a J-beta primer mix. TCRdb reprocessed the 5' RACE reads via MiXCR and lists one record per CDR3 protein. The repertoire holds 750,000 to 950,000 distinct CDR3 sequences, with under 35% as singletons. These data also formed part of another study, on T cells of mothers and their children. That source notes: At a rate of around 1.6 ug per 15 ul, cDNA synthesis received all of the extracted RNA. Mothers yielded over 10 million CDR3 reads, children about 2.8 million each. An overlap that was slightly higher, though non-significant, was seen in related mother-child pairs versus unrelated pairs.

The receptor was derived from a woman aged 40 to 50 in good health. Specimen: blood. V gene TRBV4-1 combines with J gene TRBJ2-4; no definite D call. In DNA form, the CDR3 reads TGCGCCAGCAGCCTAGAAGAACTAGCCAAAAACATTCAGTACTTC. Translation gives CASSLEELAKNIQYF.